A single sample is the source of the 25 T cell receptor beta chains below, sequenced in a study of CD8+CD57+ T cells in acquired aplastic anemia. The template used for profiling TCR beta VDJ and CDR3 was genomic DNA. MiXCR, run by TCRdb on the reads, gives a single entry per CDR3 protein. The sample carries some 410,000 distinct CDR3 sequences, around 72% recorded once. Sequenced: sorted CD4+, CD8+, or CD8+CD57+ T cells (not recorded which) from PBMCs. The receptors were gathered from a human donor in good health, serving as a control.

This clonotype came up a few times. The CDR3 is CATSRGDSEQFF. In DNA form, the CDR3 reads TGTGCCACCAGCAGGGGGGATAGTGAGCAGTTCTTC. The chain has TRBV15 and TRBJ2-1; either TRBD1 or TRBD2 may fit D (5 bases each). The ends were cut back, 3 bases at V and 9 bases at J, with 9 bases in the middle. Germline V lookup: CDR1 LNHNV, CDR2 YYDKDF (reference sequence). CDR3 length: 12 amino acids. Drawing the rest from reference TRBV15 and TRBJ2-1, the complete variable domain is DAMVIQNPRYQVTQFGKPVTLSCSQTLNHNVMYWYQQKSSQAPKLLFHYYDKDFNNEADTPDNFQSRRPNTSFCFLDIRSPGLGDTAMYLCATSRGDSEQFFGPGTRLTVL.

This clonotype has only a few counts. The CDR3 is CASSQTSGSTDTQYF. The CDR3 region has the DNA TGTGCCAGCAGTCAGACTAGCGGGAGCACAGATACGCAGTATTTT. The chain is built from TRBV25-1 and TRBJ2-3; 10 nucleotides match TRBD2. CDR1 MGHDK and CDR2 SYGVNS come from the germline V gene. This CDR3 spans 15 amino acids. Unmatched junction bases numbered 2, after V lost 5 bases and J lost 0 bases. The variable domain in full, with the rest retrieved from reference TRBV25-1 and TRBJ2-3, is EADIYQTPRYLVIGTGKKITLECSQTMGHDKMYWYQQDPGMELHLIHYSYGVNSTEKGDLSSESTVSRIRTEHFPLTLESARPSHTSQYLCASSQTSGSTDTQYFGPGTRLTVL.

J is TRBJ2-5 and V is TRBV25-1, with D perhaps being TRBD1 or TRBD2 (5 bases each). V lost 3 bases and J lost 0, with 14 bases in between. Germline CDR1 and CDR2: MGHDK and SYGVNS. The CDR3 covers 16 residues. The CDR3 nucleotides read TGTGCCAGCAGTGACCCCCGACGGGACCACCAAGAGACCCAGTACTTC. Translated: CASSDPRRDHQETQYF. The full variable domain, with the rest looked up from reference TRBV25-1 and TRBJ2-5, is EADIYQTPRYLVIGTGKKITLECSQTMGHDKMYWYQQDPGMELHLIHYSYGVNSTEKGDLSSESTVSRIRTEHFPLTLESARPSHTSQYLCASSDPRRDHQETQYFGPGTRLLVL.

The rearrangement links TRBV7-2 to TRBJ1-5; TRBD1 matches at 12 bases. Germline CDR1 SGHTA, CDR2 FQGNSA. The CDR3 totals 19 residues. V lost 0 bases and J lost 6; bases outside the gene matches: 12. CDR3 residues: CASSLAPGQGACLVQPQHF. The CDR3 DNA reads TGTGCCAGCAGCTTAGCGCCGGGACAGGGGGCATGTCTGGTTCAGCCCCAGCATTTT.

V and J are TRBV7-6 and TRBJ2-7, with D possibly being TRBD2 (5 bases). Trimming removed 5 bases at V and 2 bases at J, with 13 bases between. This CDR3 contains 14 residues. CDR1 and CDR2 (germline): SGHVS, FNYEAQ. In DNA, the CDR3 is TGTGCCAGCAGCACTCGATCCGGGGCCTACGAGCAGTACTTC. This translates into CASSTRSGAYEQYF.

On this clonotype: Mismatch with germline at one junction end may stem from a read error. The chain uses TRBV5-1 and TRBJ2-7, with a tentative D call TRBD2 (6 bases). This CDR3 region has 13 residues. Germline values: CDR1 SGHRS, CDR2 YFSETQ. The CDR3 loop reads CASSLVRTMGEDF. Here the CDR3 DNA reads TGTGCCAGCAGTTTAGTCAGGACGATGGGGGAGGACTTC.

For this clonotype: It is likely a read error, because the conserved phenylalanine at the end of the CDR3 is missing. The limits of the CDR3 on the DNA are not certain, so only TCRdb's listed CDR3 is given. The chain couples TRBV10-3 to TRBJ1-6; the D segment call TRBD1 is taken from the table without a DNA check. The CDR3 adds up to 16 amino acids, both ends counted. Germline V CDR1 and CDR2: ENHRY, SYGVKD. The chain's CDR3 is CAISGTGQGAGYTFGS.

The J gene is TRBJ1-1, the V gene TRBV7-2; 11 nucleotides match TRBD1. This CDR3 is 16 amino acids long. Germline values: CDR1 SGHTA, CDR2 FQGNSA. Unmatched junction bases numbered 9, after V lost 4 bases and J lost 5 bases. The CDR3 DNA reads TGTGCCAGCAGCTCTTCTTGGACAGGGGGCGAGACTGAAGCTTTCTTT. Translated: CASSSSWTGGETEAFF.

The V gene is TRBV5-4, the J gene TRBJ2-1, with a weak D call TRBD2 (6 bases). Trimming stripped 0 bases from V and 5 bases from J, with 12 bases between. The CDR3 spans 15 residues. Germline V gives CDR1 SGHNT, CDR2 YYREEE (reference sequence). The CDR3 bases are TGTGCCAGCAGCTTGGGGGGAACGGGGGACAATGAGCAGTTCTTC. This codes for CASSLGGTGDNEQFF.

This clonotype was observed at least ten times. The rearrangement links TRBV6-6 to TRBJ2-5; D is possibly TRBD1 or TRBD2 (6 bases each). This CDR3 spans 14 amino acids. V was trimmed by 5 bases and J by 5 bases, leaving 15 bases between them. Germline assignment: CDR1 MNHNY and CDR2 SVGAGI (reference sequence). CDR3 protein: CASSEGRGGETQYF. CDR3 in DNA: TGTGCCAGCAGTGAAGGCCGAGGGGGGGAGACCCAGTACTTC.

The V gene is TRBV12-3 or TRBV12-4, the J gene TRBJ1-5; 7 positions agree with TRBD1. Trimming cost V 4 bases and J 0 bases; bases outside gene matches: 3. The CDR3 totals 15 residues. In DNA form, the CDR3 reads TGTGCCAGCAGTTCCGGGACAGATAGCAATCAGCCCCAGCATTTT. It is translated as CASSSGTDSNQPQHF.

V gene TRBV5-4 combines with J gene TRBJ2-7, with 8 bases lining up with TRBD2. The length of the CDR3 is 14 residues. CDR1 is SGHNT, CDR2 YYREEE, per germline (reference sequence). V shed 1 base and J 3 bases; nucleotides not matched to a gene: 3. The CDR3 bases are TGTGCCAGCAGCTTGATCGGGAGGGTCTACGAGCAGTACTTC. It is translated as CASSLIGRVYEQYF.

Turning to this clonotype: Compared with germline, one end of the junction differs, possibly owing to a read error. CDR3 loop: CASRSGPNVPAF. The CDR3 region has the DNA TGTGCCAGCCGTTCTGGGCCCAACGTCCCGGCCTTC. V gene TRBV7-3 combines with J gene TRBJ2-6, with D hard to call. Germline values: CDR1 SGHTA, CDR2 FQGTGA. The CDR3 runs to 12 residues.

The V gene is TRBV7-2, the J gene TRBJ2-5; TRBD2 is a possible D gene (7 bases). The CDR3 contains 13 residues. The germline V and J ends were trimmed by 6 bases and 11 bases, with 19 bases remaining between them. Germline values: CDR1 SGHTA, CDR2 FQGNSA. This CDR3 is CASSLIGGEAQYF. As DNA, the CDR3 is TGTGCCAGCAGTTTGATAGGGGGGGAGGCTCAGTACTTC. The full variable domain, completed using reference TRBV7-2 and TRBJ2-5, is GAGVSQSPSNKVTEKGKDVELRCDPISGHTALYWYRQSLGQGLEFLIYFQGNSAPDKSGLPSDRFSAERTGGSVSTLTIQRTQQEDSAVYLCASSLIGGEAQYFGPGTRLLVL.

For this clonotype: Germline and junction disagree at one end, which may indicate a read error. Written as DNA, the CDR3 is TGTGCCAGCAGCCCCGGGACAGGGAAAACCCAGTACTTCTTC. Protein: CASSPGTGKTQYFF. The J gene is TRBJ2-7, the V gene TRBV7-2; 9 bases match TRBD1. The germline gives CDR1 SGHTA, CDR2 FQGNSA. The CDR3 has 14 residues.

Of note for this clonotype: The junction does not match germline at one end; this may be a read error. This chain links TRBV12-3 or TRBV12-4 with TRBJ2-7, with D possibly being TRBD2 (6 bases). The CDR3 contains 14 residues. The CDR3 reads CATSFRAGTYEQYF. The CDR3 nucleotides are TGTGCCACCAGTTTCAGGGCGGGGACCTACGAGCAGTACTTC.

The chain links TRBV25-1 to TRBJ2-1; D perhaps matches TRBD2 (6 bases). This CDR3 spans 16 amino acids. Germline lookup yields CDR1 MGHDK and CDR2 SYGVNS. CDR3 in amino acids: CYLSDCPAGAGNEQFF. In nucleotides, the CDR3 is TGTTATCTCAGTGATTGCCCAGCGGGCGCTGGCAATGAGCAGTTCTTC.

A word on this clonotype: No conserved phenylalanine or tryptophan is present at the end of the CDR3, so a read error is the likely explanation. Because the CDR3's place on the DNA is in doubt, the DNA is left out and the CDR3 is given as listed by TCRdb. V gene TRBV9 combines with J gene TRBJ1-1; the table calls TRBD1, which could not be checked here. The CDR3 has 13 residues if both end residues are counted. Germline V lookup: CDR1 SGDLS, CDR2 YYNGEE. The CDR3 loop is CASSVHRSGTRLI.

As regards this clonotype: One junction end does not reproduce the germline sequence, and a read error may be involved. The rearrangement links TRBV19 to TRBJ1-2; no reliable D call. There are 13 residues in the CDR3. The V gene's germline CDR1 is LNHDA and CDR2 SQIVND (reference sequence). In DNA, the CDR3 is TGTGCCAGTAGTAAGGGAAATAACTGTGGCTACACCTTC. Protein: CASSKGNNCGYTF.

This clonotype was counted ten times or more. The chain is built from TRBV4-1 and TRBJ1-5, with D hard to call. Germline V gene sequence: CDR1 MGHRA, CDR2 YSYEKL. The length of the CDR3 is 13 residues. The V and J ends lost 1 base and 9 bases respectively, with 10 bases between them. CDR3 protein: CASSQVDQSPQHF. The DNA of the CDR3 is TGCGCCAGCAGCCAAGTAGACCAGTCGCCCCAGCATTTT.

This chain links TRBV11-2 with TRBJ2-3; 8 nucleotides line up with TRBD2. The trim removed 5 bases at V and 9 bases at J, leaving 4 bases unmatched. The CDR3 runs to 12 residues. Germline CDR1 and CDR2: SGHAT and FQNNGV. The CDR3 DNA follows: TGTGCCAGCAGCCTAGCGGGCGCCACGCAGTATTTT. Its translation: CASSLAGATQYF.

This clonotype has a count of ten or more. The V call is TRBV6-7, the J call TRBJ2-1, with a possible D match to TRBD2 (6 bases). TRBV6-7 is noted as an ORF with a role that remains uncertain. This CDR3 region has 16 residues. V was pared by 3 bases and J by 10 bases, with 22 bases between. For the CDR3, the DNA is TGTGCCAGCAGTTATGGGCCCCCCATAGCGGTTAGAGAGCAGTTCTTC. It codes for CASSYGPPIAVREQFF.

As for this clonotype: The junction and the germline gene differ at one end; a read error may be behind it. The V call is TRBV2, the J call TRBJ1-4; the D is unclear. This CDR3 is 14 amino acids long. The V gene's germline CDR1 is SNHLY and CDR2 FYNNEI. The CDR3 DNA reads TGTGCCAGCAGCCCGCAGGCTGGTTCCACCGTCGTGTTGTTT. Its translation is CASSPQAGSTVVLF.

The J gene is TRBJ2-1, the V gene TRBV15; D remains ambiguous. The germline V and J ends were trimmed by 1 base and 6 bases, with 7 bases remaining between them. Germline V gene lookup returns CDR1 LNHNV and CDR2 YYDKDF (reference sequence). The CDR3 covers 13 residues. The CDR3 loop reads CATSRGMGNEQFF. In nucleotides, the CDR3 is TGTGCCACCAGCAGAGGAATGGGCAATGAGCAGTTCTTC.

This clonotype came up a few times. The gene calls are TRBV5-5 and TRBJ1-1; D may be TRBD1 (5 bases). V was trimmed by 7 bases and J by 3 bases, leaving 16 bases between them. This CDR3 has 14 amino acids. Germline V CDR1 and CDR2: SGHKS, YYEKEE (reference sequence). This chain's CDR3 is CASEYGARDTEAFF. CDR3 sequence (DNA): TGTGCCAGCGAATATGGGGCCCGGGACACTGAAGCTTTCTTT.